This note documents a single TCR beta chain sequence. No antigen is known for it. It is unclear where the CDR3 begins or ends on the DNA, so no DNA is shown, and the CDR3 is as TCRdb lists it. The entry originates in a study of blood T cell repertoires in COVID-19 (dated by TCRdb to the early 2020s). Regarding the complete study: Samples from collaborators originated in the United States, Italy and Spain and spanned both the acute and convalescent phases of COVID-19. Samples were obtained from the ongoing ImmuneRACE study (first 160 participants) and from 1,254 subjects provided by 6 global collaborators. Subjects who had been exposed to COVID-19, were actively infected with it, or had recovered from it provided the deeply sampled blood TCRbeta repertoires that made up the dataset. The repertoires were released in a freely available public database meant as a resource for research on the immune response to SARS-CoV-2. Where HLA class I and class II types were available, the types were taken from metadata supplied by the sample provider, not from assay-based typing. The material from the prospective study consisted of cDNA or gDNA derived from T cells, B-cell-depleted T cells, or PBMCs. A de-identified subject ID, COVID-19 status, age in years and sex were almost always included in the sample metadata.

One collaborating source in Seattle enrolled patients while the patients were actively infected and followed the patients over time throughout the course of disease. The collaborating institutions used their own protocols to collect whole blood in K2EDTA tubes. For TCRbeta analysis, collaborator samples were shipped as frozen whole blood, as isolated PBMCs, or as DNA extracted from either sample type. Overall study outcomes, separate from this receptor: Clinical and demographic metadata were provided uncurated, with the amount varying by source and participant.

The immunoSEQ Assay, a bias-controlled multiplex PCR, was used to amplify TCRbeta CDR3 regions from genomic DNA. In the authors' own workflow: Nucleated cell counts per sample were estimated from amplification of reference gene primers within the assay. Sequence reads were collapsed and filtered to measure the absolute abundance of every unique TCRbeta CDR3 rearrangement. Productive Simpson clonality was computed per sample as the square root of Simpson's diversity index over productive rearrangements. TCRdb took over this immuneACCESS table, retaining in-frame rearrangements with V and J assigned. Such tables are incomplete; in checked studies, under half of the missing clones stem from an unresolved V gene, and the remainder is unexplained. That table furnishes V, J and clone size, whereas the DNA furnished D and trimming. The sample contains some 230,000 clones, 80% to 85% of them found a single time. The ten largest clones represent approximately 8.4% of the sample.

From a lookup of the germline V gene, CDR1 and CDR2 are MNHEY and SVGAGI. Including the terminal cysteine and phenylalanine, the CDR3 comprises 15 residues. The chain uses TRBV6-5 and TRBJ1-3. The clonotype was recovered from a woman aged 80 or older with COVID-19, enrolled during active disease. Sequencing was done on a sample of peripheral blood. The CDR3 amino acid sequence is: CASSSSTGGGNTIYF.